This T cell receptor (beta chain) was observed in a study of T cell responses to AZD1222 COVID-19 vaccine. For the study at large: Second-dose intervals near 4 or 12 weeks were combined. General study results and limits: Spike-specific TCR breadth and depth were elevated following two AZD1222 doses. At study baseline, merely five or six AZD1222 recipients were seropositive. Donors in the cohort were predominantly white British and more often female, and clonal diversity was possibly underestimated.

TCRdb's table, derived via immunoSEQ multiplex PCR, lists solely in-frame clones and lacks some. The table lists some 120,000 clones, roughly 87% of them singletons. This clone has just one count. What it binds is not known. The V end was cut by 3 bases, the J end by 6 bases, with 11 bases between. Germline loops: CDR1 LNHDA, CDR2 SQIVND (reference sequence). This CDR3 is built from 13 residues. Sequences were derived from peripheral blood, sampled on day 0 of AZD1222 vaccination. The clonotype originates from an adult in good health. The chain uses TRBV19 and TRBJ1-1; D is possibly TRBD1 (5 bases). CDR3: CASSMGGGSEAFF. The CDR3 DNA reads as TGTGCCAGTAGTATGGGGGGGGGATCTGAAGCTTTCTTT.